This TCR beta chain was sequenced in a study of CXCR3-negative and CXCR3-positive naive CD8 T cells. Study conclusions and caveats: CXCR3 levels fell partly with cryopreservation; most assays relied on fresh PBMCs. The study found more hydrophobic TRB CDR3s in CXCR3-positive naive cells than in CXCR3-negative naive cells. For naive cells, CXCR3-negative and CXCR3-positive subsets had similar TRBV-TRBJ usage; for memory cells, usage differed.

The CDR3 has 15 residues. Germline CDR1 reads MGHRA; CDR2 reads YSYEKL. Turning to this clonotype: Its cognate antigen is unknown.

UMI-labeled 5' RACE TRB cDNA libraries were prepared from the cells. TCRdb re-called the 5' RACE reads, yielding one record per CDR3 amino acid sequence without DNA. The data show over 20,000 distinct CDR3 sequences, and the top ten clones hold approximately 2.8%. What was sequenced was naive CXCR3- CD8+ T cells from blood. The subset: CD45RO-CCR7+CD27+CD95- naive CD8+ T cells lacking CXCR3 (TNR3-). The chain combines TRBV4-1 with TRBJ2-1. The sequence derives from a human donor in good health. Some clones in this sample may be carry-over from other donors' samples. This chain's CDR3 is CASSQDSTHYNEQFF.